This T cell receptor (beta chain) was observed in a study of neurological immune-mediated disorders. This clonotype was counted at least ten times. As for time point: longitudinal time-point 2. PBMCs stored at -80 C, 2 million in total, were the source of the unsorted libraries. A 10-nucleotide random UMI tagged transcripts in template-switch 5'RACE cDNA synthesis. Over 160 million TCR-beta sequences from 15-18 subjects came out of each sequencing run. TCRdb analysed the 5' RACE reads with MiXCR anew, one entry per CDR3 protein. Of some 60,000 distinct CDR3 sequences in the sample, around a tenth are singletons; the top ten hold around 13%. V was shortened by 3 bases and J by 5 bases, with 11 bases between the two germline ends. From germline, CDR1 is SGHRS and CDR2 YFSETQ. The CDR3 length is 14 residues.

This chain uses TRBV5-1 with TRBJ2-2; maybe TRBD1 (5 bases). The sequencing sample was made of PBMCs. This receptor was taken from a man under 40 in good health. The CDR3 protein is CASSSNSGTGELFF. CDR3 DNA sequence: TGCGCCAGCAGCTCCAACTCAGGGACCGGGGAGCTGTTTTTT.